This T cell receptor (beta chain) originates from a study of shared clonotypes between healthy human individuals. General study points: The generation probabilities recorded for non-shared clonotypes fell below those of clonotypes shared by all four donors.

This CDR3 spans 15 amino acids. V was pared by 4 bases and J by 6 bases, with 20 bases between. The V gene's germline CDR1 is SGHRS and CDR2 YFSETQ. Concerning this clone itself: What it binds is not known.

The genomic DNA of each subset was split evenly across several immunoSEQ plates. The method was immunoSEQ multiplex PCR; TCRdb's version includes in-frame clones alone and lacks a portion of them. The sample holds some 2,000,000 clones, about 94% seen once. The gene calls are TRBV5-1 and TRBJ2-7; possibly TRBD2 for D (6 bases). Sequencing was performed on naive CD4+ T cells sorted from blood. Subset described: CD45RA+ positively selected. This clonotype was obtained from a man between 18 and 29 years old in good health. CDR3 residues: CASSPRTTPTGEQYF. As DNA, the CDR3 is TGCGCCAGCAGCCCCCGGACTACCCCTACTGGCGAGCAGTACTTC.